The 25 T cell receptor beta chains listed next were all sequenced from one sample in a study of beta chain features in type 1 diabetes. The isolated RNA, all of it, was reverse transcribed, so expressed TCRB transcripts were what got sequenced. TCRdb's copy holds only in-frame clones and misses some; the assay was immunoSEQ multiplex PCR. The sample lists 310,000 or so clones; approximately 8.2% were seen once. What was sequenced was central memory CD4+ T cells from blood. The receptor source for this set is a woman aged 18-29 years in good health.

This clone turned up a few times. V gene TRBV28 combines with J gene TRBJ2-1; possibly TRBD2 for D (6 bases). V lost 1 base and J lost 3, with 22 bases in between. Per germline, CDR1 MDHEN and CDR2 SYDVKM. The length of the CDR3 is 19 residues. The chain's CDR3 is CASSLFWTTQNRLYNEQFF. The CDR3 bases are TGTGCCAGCAGTTTATTTTGGACTACCCAAAACCGTCTCTACAATGAGCAGTTCTTC.

This clone has more than one count but fewer than ten. The V and J genes are TRBV7-8 and TRBJ1-2; a weak D match, TRBD1 (5 bases). Germline-derived CDR1 and CDR2 are SGHVS and FQNEAQ. There are 16 residues in the CDR3. The germline V and J ends were trimmed by 5 bases and 1 base, with 17 bases remaining between them. CDR3 loop: CASSPRVGIINYGYTF. The CDR3 DNA follows: TGTGCCAGCAGCCCCAGGGTAGGGATAATTAACTATGGCTACACCTTC.

The V and J genes are TRBV7-6 and TRBJ2-1, with TRBD1 matching over 10 bases. V shed 3 bases and J 9 bases; nucleotides not matched to a gene: 11. This CDR3 region has 16 residues. CDR1 and CDR2 from the germline V gene are SGHVS and FNYEAQ. This CDR3 reads CASSLAPGQGMREQFF. CDR3 sequence (DNA): TGTGCCAGCAGCTTGGCACCGGGACAGGGGATGCGTGAGCAGTTCTTC.

This clone turned up a few times. The V gene is TRBV7-2, the J gene TRBJ2-5, with D tentatively TRBD1 (5 bases). The germline V gene has CDR1 SGHTA and CDR2 FQGNSA. The CDR3 contains 14 residues. Between the trimmed V and J ends, which lost 7 bases and 5 bases, there was a span of 17 bases. The DNA of the CDR3 is TGTGCCAGCATCACCGTAACAGGTTCTGAGACCCAGTACTTC. As protein: CASITVTGSETQYF.

This clone was found many times. Other DNA sequences in this sample translate to the same CDR3. J is TRBJ2-6 and V is TRBV14; possibly TRBD2 for D (5 bases). Germline V lookup: CDR1 SGHDN, CDR2 FVKESK. This CDR3 has 15 residues. V was shortened by 0 bases and J by 3 bases, with 6 bases between the two germline ends. CDR3 in amino acids: CASSQEGSGANVLTF. The CDR3 nucleotides read TGTGCCAGCAGCCAAGAAGGGAGTGGGGCCAACGTCCTGACTTTC.

The chain uses TRBV11-3 and TRBJ2-2; D might be TRBD2 (6 bases). The CDR3 is made up of 15 amino acids. V lost 4 bases and J lost 3, with 12 bases in between. CDR1 is SGHNT, CDR2 YENEEA, per germline. CDR3 nucleotides: TGTGCCAGCAGCTCCCCAGGCGGGGACACCGGGGAGCTGTTTTTT. Amino acid sequence: CASSSPGGDTGELFF.

This clone has a handful of counts. J is TRBJ2-7 and V is TRBV6-6; TRBD1 matches at 7 bases. The CDR3 is 14 amino acids. Germline loops: CDR1 MNHNY, CDR2 SVGAGI (reference sequence). With V trimmed by 6 bases and J by 2 bases, 7 bases remained unmatched. The CDR3 protein is CASRPRQGAYEQYF. As DNA, the CDR3 is TGTGCCAGCAGGCCTCGACAGGGAGCCTACGAGCAGTACTTC.

This clone has more than one count but fewer than ten. The CDR3 region is CASSSDREETQYF. The CDR3 coding sequence is TGTGCCAGCAGCTCCGACAGGGAAGAGACCCAGTACTTC. The chain carries TRBV5-4 and TRBJ2-5, with 7 bases that match TRBD1. Germline trimming cut 3 bases from V and 3 bases from J; bases unmatched to any gene: 2. This CDR3 has 13 residues. Germline CDR1 and CDR2: SGHNT and YYREEE (reference sequence). Combining the CDR3 with reference TRBV5-4 and TRBJ2-5 gives the whole variable domain ETGVTQSPTHLIKTRGQQVTLRCSSQSGHNTVSWYQQALGQGPQFIFQYYREEENGRGNFPPRFSGLQFPNYSSELNVNALELDDSALYLCASSSDREETQYFGPGTRLLVL.

This chain connects TRBV28 to TRBJ2-6; D call uncertain. CDR3 length: 16 amino acids. From germline, CDR1 is MDHEN and CDR2 SYDVKM. Trimming left V 2 bases short and J 0 bases short, with 8 bases between. The CDR3 sequence is CASSLPSGSGANVLTF. In DNA, the CDR3 is TGTGCCAGCAGTTTACCTTCGGGCTCTGGGGCCAACGTCCTGACTTTC.

The sample holds many counts of this clone. The chain joins TRBV5-4 to TRBJ1-2; TRBD1 is a possible D gene (6 bases). Germline values: CDR1 SGHNT, CDR2 YYREEE (reference sequence). CDR3 length: 14 residues. V lost 0 bases to trimming and J lost 4 bases, with 10 bases between them. CDR3 nucleotides: TGTGCCAGCAGCTTGGCGGGAGGGGGCTATGGCTACACCTTC. Translating gives CASSLAGGGYGYTF.

This clone has just a few counts. V usage is TRBV9 and J usage is TRBJ1-1, with D possibly TRBD1 on 5 matching bases. The CDR3 runs to 16 residues. Germline values: CDR1 SGDLS, CDR2 YYNGEE. V dropped 0 bases and J dropped 1 base, with 13 bases sitting between them. The CDR3 nucleotides are TGTGCCAGCAGCGTAGCCCCGACGGGGGGGAACACTGAAGCTTTCTTT. This encodes CASSVAPTGGNTEAFF.

This clone appeared a few times. The V and J genes are TRBV14 and TRBJ2-1; no reliable D call. CDR3 size: 18 residues. The V gene lost 1 base and the J gene lost 5 bases, with 21 bases spanning the gap. Germline CDR1 reads SGHDN; CDR2 reads FVKESK. CDR3 residues: CASSQVRPTRNMNNEQFF. The CDR3 nucleotides read TGTGCCAGCAGCCAAGTGAGGCCTACACGGAATATGAACAATGAGCAGTTCTTC.

Details on this clone: A read error likely explains this, since a far larger clone differs by one base. The CDR3 is CAGSIGRTGELFF. CDR3 bases: TGTGCCGGCAGCATTGGACGGACCGGGGAGCTGTTTTTT. The rearrangement joins TRBV7-9 to TRBJ2-2; D unresolved. This CDR3 has 13 amino acids. Germline-derived CDR1 and CDR2 are SEHNR and FQNEAQ (reference sequence).

This chain joins TRBV7-3 and TRBJ1-1; D perhaps matches TRBD1 (5 bases). V dropped 5 bases and J dropped 4 bases, with 11 bases sitting between them. Germline lookup yields CDR1 SGHTA and CDR2 FQGTGA. The CDR3 totals 13 residues. DNA for the CDR3: TGTGCCAGCAGCCGCAGGGTTGGCACTGAAGCTTTCTTT. Translating it yields CASSRRVGTEAFF.

This clone occurred a few times. The rearrangement links TRBV27 to TRBJ2-7; unclear D gene. The CDR3 has 13 residues. The V and J ends lost 4 bases and 7 bases respectively, with 14 bases between them. Germline V lookup: CDR1 MNHEY, CDR2 SMNVEV (reference sequence). The CDR3 nucleotides are TGTGCCAGCAGTTCCCGATTAGTACGAGAGCAGTACTTC. It encodes CASSSRLVREQYF.

This clone has a handful of counts. The chain uses TRBV5-4 and TRBJ2-7; the match to TRBD1 covers 7 bases. Germline V gene sequence: CDR1 SGHNT, CDR2 YYREEE (reference sequence). The CDR3 is 13 residues long. V dropped 4 bases and J dropped 3; count of bases not matched to a gene: 4. CDR3 protein: CASSRDRVYEQYF. CDR3 DNA sequence: TGTGCCAGCAGCCGGGACAGAGTCTACGAGCAGTACTTC.

The CDR3 loop reads CASSPRLAETQYF. The CDR3 DNA reads as TGTGCCAGCAGTCCTAGACTAGCGGAGACCCAGTACTTC. This chain connects TRBV6-5 to TRBJ2-5; 8 positions match TRBD2. Germline CDR1 is MNHEY and CDR2 is SVGAGI. Losses at the gene ends were 5 bases for V and 5 bases for J; bases not matched to a gene: 4. There are 13 residues in the CDR3.

Regarding this clone: The sample has other DNA sequences that encode this CDR3 too. The rearrangement joins TRBV2 to TRBJ1-5; D is ambiguous. In germline, CDR1 is SNHLY, CDR2 FYNNEI. CDR3 length: 14 amino acids. V dropped 4 bases and J dropped 2 bases, with 9 bases sitting between them. CDR3 in DNA: TGTGCCAGCAGTGGCGGCCAAGGCAATCAGCCCCAGCATTTT. Translated: CASSGGQGNQPQHF.

The chain carries TRBV5-1 and TRBJ2-7, with D tentatively TRBD2 (6 bases). Per germline, CDR1 SGHRS and CDR2 YFSETQ. This CDR3 is built from 15 residues. The germline V and J ends were trimmed by 0 bases and 0 bases, with 10 bases remaining between them. CDR3: CASSLVSGSSYEQYF. Written as DNA, the CDR3 is TGCGCCAGCAGCTTGGTTAGCGGTAGCTCCTACGAGCAGTACTTC.

The genes are TRBV7-2 and TRBJ2-5; D unclear. V was pared by 5 bases and J by 13 bases, with 20 bases between. Germline V gene sequence: CDR1 SGHTA, CDR2 FQGNSA. This CDR3 is built from 13 residues. In nucleotides, the CDR3 is TGTGCCAGCAGCCAAACGCCCCGGAATACTCTGTACTTC. Its protein is CASSQTPRNTLYF.

This clone appeared a few times. CDR3 sequence: CASSLTSGRDTQYF. CDR3 nucleotide sequence: TGTGCCAGCAGTCTGACTAGCGGGAGAGATACGCAGTATTTT. V is TRBV11-2 and J is TRBJ2-3; 12 positions agree with TRBD2. The CDR3 runs to 14 residues. The V gene end was trimmed by 6 bases and the J gene end by 5 bases; junction bases not matched to a gene: 3. CDR1 and CDR2 from the germline V gene are SGHAT and FQNNGV.

This clone has just a few counts. At one of its ends the junction is not consistent with the germline gene, which may arise from a read error. The chain links TRBV6-1 to TRBJ2-1; D is possibly TRBD1 (7 bases). This CDR3 has 12 residues. Germline V gene sequence: CDR1 MNHNS, CDR2 SASEGT. CDR3 bases: TGTGCCAGCCAGGGGGGTGACAGGGTTTCTCTCTTC. Protein: CASQGGDRVSLF.

CDR3 loop: CASSVDPKREYEQYF. CDR3 sequence (DNA): TGTGCCAGCAGCGTAGACCCAAAGCGGGAGTACGAGCAGTACTTC. The chain couples TRBV9 to TRBJ2-7, with 8 bases that match TRBD2. Trimming cost V 0 bases and J 4 bases; bases outside gene matches: 6. The CDR3 is 15 amino acids. Germline CDR1 is SGDLS and CDR2 is YYNGEE.

This clone was picked up many times. This chain connects TRBV4-2 to TRBJ2-2; D is ambiguous. The CDR3 is made up of 13 amino acids. Looked up from germline, CDR1 is LGHNA and CDR2 is YNFKEQ. V gave up 1 base and J gave up 2 bases, with 2 bases separating them. The CDR3 loop reads CASSQGNTGELFF. In nucleotides, the CDR3 is TGTGCCAGCAGCCAAGGAAACACCGGGGAGCTGTTTTTT.

This chain joins TRBV6-5 and TRBJ1-3, with 7 nucleotides matching TRBD1. V lost 2 bases and J lost 9; bases outside the gene matches: 10. Germline CDR1 reads MNHEY; CDR2 reads SVGAGI. The CDR3 spans 15 residues. The CDR3 loop reads CASSYTQKKGATIYF. For the CDR3, the DNA is TGTGCCAGCAGTTACACGCAAAAGAAGGGGGCCACCATATATTTT.